This T cell receptor (beta chain) appears in the sequencing data of a study of shared clonotypes between healthy human individuals. Whole-study results and caveats: Against clonotypes common to all four donors, non-shared ones had lower generation probabilities. Owing to a small donor count, the genetic and exposure-history diversity represented was limited.

This CDR3 has 14 amino acids. Trimming cost V 4 bases and J 2 bases, with 14 bases left between them. Germline CDR1 is SQVTM and CDR2 is ANQGSEA. Original processing notes: Quality scores were absent from the junction-only immunoSEQ sequences, so filtering differed. Assay used: immunoSEQ multiplex PCR; TCRdb lists only in-frame clones, some missing. The V and J calls and clone size are taken from that table; D and trimming were inferred from the DNA. The sample contains about 1.1 million clones, about four fifths of which appear only once. A split of CD4+ cells into CD45RA+ naive and CD45RA-negative memory subsets was performed. There are a few counts of this clone. The antigen is not known.

The receptor comes from a man between 18 and 35 years old in good health. Some clones in this sample may be carry-over from other donors' samples. Sample: memory CD4+ T cells from PBMCs. Sample subset: CD45RA-negative fraction. The chain employs TRBV29-1 and TRBJ1-2, with D possibly matching TRBD1 (5 bases). The CDR3 DNA follows: TGCAGCGTTGGGGGGGAGGCAGCGAACTATGGCTACACCTTC. Protein product: CSVGGEAANYGYTF. Filled out from reference TRBV29-1 and TRBJ1-2, the complete variable domain reads SAVISQKPSRDICQRGTSLTIQCQVDSQVTMMFWYRQQPGQSLTLIATANQGSEATYESGFVIDKFPISRPNLTFSTLTVSNMSPEDSSIYLCSVGGEAANYGYTFGSGTRLTVV.